Following are 5 T cell receptor beta chains from one sample sequenced in a study of blood T cell repertoires in COVID-19. The repertoire was sequenced with immunoSEQ multiplex PCR; TCRdb's copy has only in-frame clones and lacks some. The sample contains about 300,000 clones, roughly 91% of which appear only once. The sequenced material came from PBMCs or T cells enriched from blood (not recorded which). These receptors were collected from a woman between 50 and 59 years old who had been exposed to COVID-19.

This CDR3 is CASSLDPGSGGYTF. CDR3 nucleotides: TGTGCCAGCAGCTTAGATCCGGGATCGGGCGGCTACACCTTC. The chain carries TRBV7-6 and TRBJ1-2; unclear D gene. This CDR3 region has 14 residues. The germline V gene has CDR1 SGHVS and CDR2 FNYEAQ. V lost 1 base and J 8 bases, leaving 14 bases between the germline ends.

The chain joins TRBV28 to TRBJ1-1; TRBD1 aligns across 7 bases. The CDR3 is made up of 15 amino acids. The germline CDR1 and CDR2 sequences are MDHEN and SYDVKM. V lost 0 bases to trimming and J lost 8 bases; unmatched junction nucleotides: 9. CDR3: CASSLWSGTAPEAFF. The CDR3 region has the DNA TGTGCCAGCAGTTTATGGTCAGGGACAGCGCCCGAAGCTTTCTTT.

The CDR3 protein is CASSHGQGFFSSYEQYF. The CDR3 DNA reads TGTGCCAGCAGCCACGGACAGGGTTTCTTTTCTTCCTACGAGCAGTACTTC. The genes are TRBV7-2 and TRBJ2-7; TRBD1 agrees at 8 bases. CDR3 size: 17 residues. The germline gives CDR1 SGHTA, CDR2 FQGNSA. The trim removed 5 bases at V and 1 base at J, leaving 13 bases unmatched.

This sequence joins TRBV5-4 and TRBJ2-7, with 9 bases that match TRBD1. The CDR3 totals 15 residues. CDR1 is SGHNT and CDR2 is YYREEE in the germline V gene (reference sequence). Unmatched junction bases numbered 5, after V lost 4 bases and J lost 0 bases. Here the CDR3 reads CASSPQGATSYEQYF. Written as DNA, the CDR3 is TGTGCCAGCAGCCCACAGGGGGCCACCTCCTACGAGCAGTACTTC.

The chain combines TRBV5-1 with TRBJ1-4; 8 bases line up with TRBD1. Germline V gives CDR1 SGHRS, CDR2 YFSETQ. Unmatched junction bases numbered 6, after V lost 3 bases and J lost 8 bases. This CDR3 region has 14 residues. The CDR3 is CASSSGGGREKLFF. Written as DNA, the CDR3 is TGCGCCAGCAGCTCAGGGGGCGGGAGAGAAAAACTGTTTTTT.